This passage covers 23 T cell receptor beta chains from one sample sequenced in a study of regulatory T cells in long-lasting Graves disease. Time point here: newly diagnosed GD, antithyroid drugs for less than 3 months. The TCR library used RNA extracted from PBMCs. Libraries of TCR beta came from iRepertoire HTBI primers plus Arm-PCR of CDR3 regions. TCRdb passed the multiplex PCR reads through MiXCR, listing each CDR3 protein once. The profile shows about 440,000 distinct CDR3 sequences, 16% of them singletons. These records were also assigned to another study, of T cells in Graves' hyperthyroidism and ophthalmopathy.

The specimen comprised peripheral blood mononuclear cells (PBMCs), sampled at new diagnosis, from a patient treated with antithyroid drugs. Receptors were obtained from a young woman with Graves disease.

There are many counts of this clonotype. J is TRBJ2-1 and V is TRBV5-1; TRBD1 is a possible D gene (5 bases). The CDR3 extends over 12 amino acids. Germline V gene data show CDR1 as SGHRS and CDR2 as YFSETQ. V dropped 1 base and J dropped 9 bases, with 8 bases sitting between them. The CDR3 DNA follows: TGCGCCAGCAGCTTGTCAGGGATTGAGCAGTTCTTC. It yields the protein CASSLSGIEQFF. Together with reference TRBV5-1 and TRBJ2-1, the CDR3 gives the full variable domain: KAGVTQTPRYLIKTRGQQVTLSCSPISGHRSVSWYQQTPGQGLQFLFEYFSETQRNKGNFPGRFSGRQFSNSRSEMNVSTLELGDSALYLCASSLSGIEQFFGPGTRLTVL.

V gene TRBV11-3 combines with J gene TRBJ2-2; 9 bases line up with TRBD1. Germline lookup yields CDR1 SGHNT and CDR2 YENEEA. V dropped 3 bases and J dropped 3; count of bases not matched to a gene: 2. This CDR3 is 15 amino acids long. CDR3 in DNA: TGTGCCAGCAGCTTTAGGACAGGGGACACCGGGGAGCTGTTTTTT. This translates into CASSFRTGDTGELFF.

This clonotype was detected many times. V and J are TRBV28 and TRBJ2-7; 11 positions agree with TRBD2. V shed 4 bases, J shed 6 bases, and the junction held 14 bases outside the gene matches. The CDR3 contains 17 residues. CDR1 and CDR2 (germline): MDHEN, SYDVKM. Here the CDR3 DNA reads TGTGCCAGCAGTTCCTCACCACCTACTAGCGGGAGCTTCGAGCAGTACTTC. Protein product: CASSSSPPTSGSFEQYF.

This clonotype was counted at least ten times. V is TRBV6-5 and J is TRBJ1-1, with 8 bases that match TRBD1. V lost 2 bases to trimming and J lost 3 bases; unmatched junction nucleotides: 5. Germline V CDR1 and CDR2: MNHEY, SVGAGI. The CDR3 is 15 residues long. This chain's CDR3 is CASSYGQGLDTEAFF. For the CDR3, the DNA is TGTGCCAGCAGTTACGGACAGGGTCTGGACACTGAAGCTTTCTTT.

Comments on this clonotype: A far larger clone is one base from this, pointing to a likely read error. This chain connects TRBV7-2 to TRBJ2-1, with 7 bases that match TRBD2. Germline trimming cut 0 bases from V and 13 bases from J; bases unmatched to any gene: 18. The germline CDR1 and CDR2 sequences are SGHTA and FQGNSA. This CDR3 is built from 17 residues. The CDR3 protein is CASSLAEGGRAAETQFF. The CDR3 DNA follows: TGTGCCAGCAGCTTAGCCGAGGGAGGGAGGGCCGCAGAGACCCAGTTCTTC.

There are many counts of this clonotype. The chain combines TRBV7-8 with TRBJ2-3; D may be TRBD2 (5 bases). This CDR3 is built from 18 residues. CDR1 SGHVS and CDR2 FQNEAQ come from the germline V gene. The V gene lost 2 bases and the J gene lost 1 base, with 19 bases spanning the gap. In DNA, the CDR3 is TGTGCCAGCAGCTTAAAGGGTCTGGTAGCGAAACGCACAGATACGCAGTATTTT. It codes for CASSLKGLVAKRTDTQYF.

This clonotype was seen at least ten times. Germline and junction disagree at one end, which may indicate a read error. The V gene is TRBV7-2, the J gene TRBJ2-3, with D possibly matching TRBD1 (5 bases). The CDR3 runs to 12 residues. CDR1 and CDR2 from the germline V gene are SGHTA and FQGNSA. The CDR3 DNA reads TGTGCCAGCAGTTTGCCCACAGGTACGCAGTATTTT. It is translated as CASSLPTGTQYF. The full variable domain, rest sourced from reference TRBV7-2 and TRBJ2-3, is GAGVSQSPSNKVTEKGKDVELRCDPISGHTALYWYRQSLGQGLEFLIYFQGNSAPDKSGLPSDRFSAERTGGSVSTLTIQRTQQEDSAVYLCASSLPTGTQYFGPGTRLTVL.

In its sample, this clonotype was seen a few times. A junction end diverges from the germline sequence, so it may reflect a read error. The V gene is TRBV7-7, the J gene TRBJ2-2, with TRBD2 identical over 10 bases. CDR3 size: 16 residues. Germline V gene data show CDR1 as SSHAT and CDR2 as FNYEAQ (reference sequence). The CDR3, as DNA: TGTGCTAGCAGCTTAGGGCTAGCGGGAGTCTCCGGGGAGCTGTTTTTT. This sequence encodes CASSLGLAGVSGELFF. Full variable domain (rest looked up from reference TRBV7-7 and TRBJ2-2): GAGVSQSPRYKVTKRGQDVTLRCDPISSHATLYWYQQALGQGPEFLTYFNYEAQPDKSGLPSDRFSAERPEGSISTLTIQRTEQRDSAMYRCASSLGLAGVSGELFFGEGSRLTVL.

This clonotype was seen many times. This sequence joins TRBV29-1 and TRBJ2-1; no reliable D call. Trimming removed 3 bases from V and 5 bases from J, with 8 bases in between. The CDR3 is 12 amino acids. From germline, CDR1 is SQVTM and CDR2 ANQGSEA. The CDR3 region is CSVDLGNNEQFF. CDR3 sequence (DNA): TGCAGCGTTGATCTGGGGAACAATGAGCAGTTCTTC.

This clonotype was detected many times. The chain employs TRBV20-1 and TRBJ2-3; 11 bases match TRBD2. After removal of 1 base from V and 5 bases from J, the junction contained 5 bases not matched to a gene. There are 15 residues in the CDR3. Germline CDR1 reads DFQATT; CDR2 reads SNEGSKA (reference sequence). CDR3 residues: CSARVLAGEKDTQYF. CDR3 in DNA: TGCAGTGCTAGAGTACTAGCGGGAGAGAAAGATACGCAGTATTTT.

This clonotype was seen at least ten times. The rearrangement uses TRBV7-2 and TRBJ2-1; D tentatively fits TRBD1 or TRBD2 (5 bases each). CDR3 length: 15 residues. V was cut by 5 bases and J by 4 bases, with 15 bases left in between. The germline CDR1 and CDR2 sequences are SGHTA and FQGNSA. CDR3 sequence (DNA): TGTGCCAGCAGCAGACCCGGGACGGTGTACAATGAGCAGTTCTTC. Translated, it gives CASSRPGTVYNEQFF.

In its sample, this clonotype was seen many times. The V gene is TRBV6-5, the J gene TRBJ2-7, with D unresolved. Germline assignment: CDR1 MNHEY and CDR2 SVGAGI. The CDR3 covers 15 residues. Between the trimmed V and J ends, which lost 0 bases and 2 bases, there was a span of 11 bases. The CDR3 bases are TGTGCCAGCAGTTACTCACCGGACGGACCCTACGAGCAGTACTTC. Residues: CASSYSPDGPYEQYF.

CDR3 sequence reads: CASSLPGGRGRMMAEAFF. For the CDR3, the DNA is TGTGCCAGCAGCTTACCAGGTGGGAGGGGGCGTATGATGGCTGAAGCTTTCTTT. This chain links TRBV7-2 with TRBJ1-1; 7 nucleotides agree with TRBD1. Germline V gene lookup returns CDR1 SGHTA and CDR2 FQGNSA. The trim removed 2 bases at V and 6 bases at J, leaving 18 bases unmatched. The CDR3 is made up of 18 amino acids.

As DNA, the CDR3 is TGTGCCAGCAGCTTAGGGGCGGGACAGGGTTATTATAGCTCCTACGAGCAGTACTTC. This gives the protein CASSLGAGQGYYSSYEQYF. This sequence joins TRBV7-2 and TRBJ2-7, with 9 positions matching TRBD1. V was clipped by 1 base and J by 0 bases; unmatched bases: 13. This CDR3 is 19 amino acids long. CDR1 and CDR2 (germline): SGHTA, FQGNSA.

In its sample, this clonotype was seen many times. This sequence joins TRBV2 and TRBJ2-3, with 10 bases identical to TRBD2. J gave up 3 bases and V 3 bases, and 9 bases lay outside the gene matches. The CDR3 covers 17 residues. From germline, CDR1 is SNHLY and CDR2 FYNNEI. The CDR3 is CASSDTASGSRTDTQYF. Here the CDR3 DNA reads TGTGCCAGCAGTGATACGGCTAGCGGGAGTAGGACAGATACGCAGTATTTT.

The chain combines TRBV2 with TRBJ2-1, with 11 bases that match TRBD2. The CDR3 consists of 15 residues. V trimming: 9 bases; J trimming: 4 bases; junction bases outside the gene matches: 8. Germline V gives CDR1 SNHLY, CDR2 FYNNEI. Here the CDR3 DNA reads TGTGCCAGTTCAAGACTAGCGGGAAGGTACAATGAGCAGTTCTTC. The encoded protein is CASSRLAGRYNEQFF.

The chain carries TRBV10-3 and TRBJ1-2; D call uncertain. Trimming took 2 bases from V and 1 from J, leaving 8 bases between them. This CDR3 has 14 amino acids. Germline V lookup: CDR1 ENHRY, CDR2 SYGVKD. The DNA for the CDR3 is TGTGCCATCAGTGAGCGGGCGGTTAACTATGGCTACACCTTC. As protein: CAISERAVNYGYTF.

Many counts were recorded for this clonotype. V gene TRBV11-2 combines with J gene TRBJ2-1; possible D gene TRBD1, 5 bases. V gave up 1 base and J gave up 6 bases, with 10 bases separating them. Germline V lookup: CDR1 SGHAT, CDR2 FQNNGV. This CDR3 has 14 residues. In DNA form, the CDR3 reads TGTGCCAGCAGCTTAGTTTGGGGCGGCAATGAGCAGTTCTTC. This codes for CASSLVWGGNEQFF.

The chain employs TRBV4-3 and TRBJ1-2; perhaps TRBD1 as D (5 bases). This CDR3 has 15 residues. V lost 0 bases to trimming and J lost 5 bases, with 13 bases between them. The germline gives CDR1 LGHNA, CDR2 YSLEER. This CDR3 is CASSQDLGRAYGYTF. For the CDR3, the DNA is TGCGCCAGCAGCCAAGATCTCGGCAGGGCATATGGCTACACCTTC.

In this sample, this clonotype turned up many times. This rearrangement joins TRBV27 to TRBJ2-1, with 9 bases matching TRBD2. CDR3 size: 15 residues. The V segment lost 4 bases and the J segment 4 bases; nucleotides outside the gene matches: 5. From germline, CDR1 is MNHEY and CDR2 SMNVEV (reference sequence). DNA for the CDR3: TGTGCCAGCAGTTCCCGACTAGCGGTATACAATGAGCAGTTCTTC. It yields the protein CASSSRLAVYNEQFF.

In its sample, this clonotype was seen a few times. The gene calls are TRBV7-2 and TRBJ1-2; 8 bases match TRBD1. Germline V lookup: CDR1 SGHTA, CDR2 FQGNSA. This CDR3 comprises 13 residues. V shed 8 bases and J 8 bases; nucleotides not matched to a gene: 10. DNA of the CDR3: TGTGCCAGCCTCAGGGACAGGCGGTTAGGCTACACCTTC. Amino acids: CASLRDRRLGYTF. Based on the CDR3 plus reference TRBV7-2 and TRBJ1-2, the full variable domain is GAGVSQSPSNKVTEKGKDVELRCDPISGHTALYWYRQSLGQGLEFLIYFQGNSAPDKSGLPSDRFSAERTGGSVSTLTIQRTQQEDSAVYLCASLRDRRLGYTFGSGTRLTVV.

This clonotype was counted many times. The rearrangement links TRBV30 to TRBJ2-7, with a possible D match to TRBD2 (7 bases). CDR3 length equals 13 residues. Germline-derived CDR1 and CDR2 are GTSNPN and SVGIG (reference sequence). V was trimmed by 5 bases and J by 5 bases, leaving 16 bases between them. CDR3 DNA sequence: TGTGCCTGGGAGACAGGTCGGGGGGACGAGCAGTACTTC. This codes for CAWETGRGDEQYF.

This clonotype occurred many times. The rearrangement uses TRBV11-2 and TRBJ2-2; 9 nucleotides align to TRBD1. CDR3 length: 16 residues. J was trimmed by 6 bases and V by 0 bases; bases with no gene match: 5. Germline V gives CDR1 SGHAT, CDR2 FQNNGV. The CDR3 sequence is CASSLDGQGFSGELFF. The DNA of the CDR3 is TGTGCCAGCAGCTTAGACGGACAGGGGTTTTCCGGGGAGCTGTTTTTT.